This T cell receptor beta chain comes out of a study of blood T cell repertoires in COVID-19. Study details: Sample material is recorded as cDNA or gDNA derived from T cells, B-cell-depleted T cells, or PBMCs.

The CDR3 loop spans 15 amino acids. V lost 6 bases and J 0 bases, leaving 11 bases between the germline ends. CDR1 and CDR2 from the germline V gene are MNHEY and SVGAGI. As processed by the authors: Estimation of nucleated cell counts was performed using reference gene primer amplification. Assay: immunoSEQ multiplex PCR; the TCRdb copy retains only in-frame clones and omits some. Clonal size and the V and J genes are those of that table, whereas D and trimming came from the DNA. The sample holds just under 250,000 clones; about 90% are singletons and the top ten take about 2.9%. The chain combines TRBV6-5 with TRBJ1-4; unclear D gene. The origin of this receptor is a woman in her twenties or thirties who had recovered from COVID-19. The material sequenced was peripheral blood. The CDR3 loop is CASRINGATNEKLFF. The CDR3 DNA reads TGTGCCAGCAGAATAAACGGTGCAACTAATGAAAAACTGTTTTTT.